The 15 T cell receptor beta chains below come from one sample, sequenced in a study of blood T cells in healthy people across ages. A second PCR, run for roughly 7 to 12 cycles, used a sample-barcoded 5' primer plus a J-beta primer mix. TCRdb processed the 5' RACE reads anew with MiXCR; each CDR3 protein has one entry. The sample yields approximately 400,000 distinct CDR3 sequences, roughly half seen once. Sequenced: blood. All receptors come from a man aged 55 to 69 in good health.

This clonotype was detected once. The rearrangement links TRBV5-1 to TRBJ2-5; possibly TRBD1 for D (7 bases). The J call is doubtful: the DNA matches TRBJ2-7 better. CDR1 is SGHRS and CDR2 is YFSETQ in the germline V gene. This CDR3 region has 14 residues. As DNA, the CDR3 is TGCGCCAGCAGCTTGGTCCAGGGGGGAAACGAGCAGTACTTC. Amino acids: CASSLVQGGNEQYF.

This rearrangement joins TRBV15 to TRBJ2-6; D not resolved. The CDR3 is 16 amino acids. CDR1 and CDR2 from the germline V gene are LNHNV and YYDKDF (reference sequence). Trimming pared 0 bases from V and 0 bases from J, leaving 6 bases between. CDR3 DNA sequence: TGTGCCACCAGCAGAGATTTTAGCTCTGGGGCCAACGTCCTGACTTTC. This translates into CATSRDFSSGANVLTF.

Note on this clonotype: This may come from a read error, since a much larger clone is one base off. The chain has TRBV18 and TRBJ1-2; 8 bases line up with TRBD1. This CDR3 spans 15 amino acids. With V trimmed by 5 bases and J by 0 bases, 5 bases remained unmatched. In germline, CDR1 is KGHSH, CDR2 LQKENI. CDR3 region: CASSSLDRANYGYTF. DNA for the CDR3: TGTGCCAGCTCATCCCTGGACAGGGCTAACTATGGCTACACCTTC.

This sequence joins TRBV27 and TRBJ2-7; 7 bases line up with TRBD2. CDR1 and CDR2 from the germline V gene are MNHEY and SMNVEV (reference sequence). This CDR3 has 16 amino acids. Germline trimming cut 0 bases from V and 3 bases from J; bases unmatched to any gene: 8. The CDR3 loop is CASSLSGASGRYEQYF. CDR3 coding DNA: TGTGCCAGCAGTTTATCCGGGGCTAGCGGCCGCTACGAGCAGTACTTC.

The chain joins TRBV2 to TRBJ2-7, with D perhaps assigned TRBD1 or TRBD2 (5 bases each). The V and J ends lost 6 bases and 1 base respectively, with 13 bases between them. Looked up from germline, CDR1 is SNHLY and CDR2 is FYNNEI. This CDR3 region has 14 residues. In DNA form, the CDR3 reads TGTGCCAGCAGATTAGGGACGGAATCCTACGAGCAGTACTTC. Its protein product is CASRLGTESYEQYF. Together with reference TRBV2 and TRBJ2-7, the CDR3 gives the full variable domain: EPEVTQTPSHQVTQMGQEVILRCVPISNHLYFYWYRQILGQKVEFLVSFYNNEISEKSEIFDDQFSVERPDGSNFTLKIRSTKLEDSAMYFCASRLGTESYEQYFGPGTRLTVT.

The chain has TRBV6-6 and TRBJ2-7; D is perhaps TRBD1 (5 bases). The closer fit of TRBJ2-1 to the DNA end suggests the J call may be wrong. The CDR3 has 14 amino acids. Germline values: CDR1 MNHNY, CDR2 SVGAGI (reference sequence). The CDR3 coding sequence is TGTGCCAGCAGTTACTCGAGACAGCCCAAGGAGCAGTTCTTC. This gives the protein CASSYSRQPKEQFF.

V and J are TRBV6-5 and TRBJ2-7; 9 nucleotides agree with TRBD1. The CDR3 is made up of 14 amino acids. Germline values: CDR1 MNHEY, CDR2 SVGAGI. V lost 5 bases to trimming and J lost 6 bases; unmatched junction nucleotides: 8. CDR3: CASSPGQGRFEQYF. The DNA for the CDR3 is TGTGCCAGCAGTCCGGGACAGGGACGCTTCGAGCAGTACTTC.

The V and J genes are TRBV2 and TRBJ2-5; D is perhaps TRBD2 (6 bases). Trimming shortened V by 1 base and J by 1 base, and 10 bases separated the two germline ends. This CDR3 has 15 amino acids. Germline values: CDR1 SNHLY, CDR2 FYNNEI. As DNA, the CDR3 is TGTGCCAGCAGTGAAGAGGGACTCAGCCAAGAGACCCAGTACTTC. It codes for CASSEEGLSQETQYF.

In its sample, this clonotype was seen a few times. This rearrangement joins TRBV6-2 or TRBV6-3 to TRBJ2-7; TRBD2 might be the D (5 bases). Trimming removed 6 bases at V and 7 bases at J, with 19 bases between. Germline V gene data show CDR1 as MNHEY and CDR2 as SVGEGT. This CDR3 has 14 amino acids. The CDR3: CASRPTEDFVEQYF. DNA for the CDR3: TGTGCCAGCAGACCGACGGAGGACTTCGTAGAGCAGTACTTC.

The genes are TRBV20-1 and TRBJ2-1; D possibly corresponds to TRBD1 (5 bases). V gave up 4 bases and J gave up 4 bases, with 14 bases separating them. The CDR3 spans 14 residues. Germline assignment: CDR1 DFQATT and CDR2 SNEGSKA (reference sequence). The CDR3 DNA follows: TGCAGTGCTAAACCAGGGCCTCCGTACAATGAGCAGTTCTTC. Translation: CSAKPGPPYNEQFF.

This sequence joins TRBV6-2 or TRBV6-3 and TRBJ2-1, with TRBD2 matching over 9 bases. The CDR3 covers 17 residues. In germline, CDR1 is MNHEY, CDR2 SVGEGT. Trimming cost V 2 bases and J 9 bases; bases outside gene matches: 14. CDR3 sequence (DNA): TGTGCCAGCAGTTACCCGCCCAGCGGGAGGTGGCGGGGTGAGCAGTTCTTC. Its protein product is CASSYPPSGRWRGEQFF.

J is TRBJ2-4 and V is TRBV11-1, with 7 bases that match TRBD2. Per germline, CDR1 SGHAT and CDR2 FQDESV (reference sequence). The CDR3 runs 16 residues. J lost 4 bases, V lost 4 bases, and 10 bases had no gene match. The CDR3 DNA sequence: TGTGCCAGCAGCTGGTATGGGGGGGAGGGGAAAAACATTCAGTACTTC. Residues: CASSWYGGEGKNIQYF.

The sample holds one count of this clonotype. The chain couples TRBV4-2 to TRBJ1-4; 9 positions agree with TRBD1. The ends lost 4 bases at V and 8 bases at J; junction bases unmatched: 5. Germline V gene data show CDR1 as LGHNA and CDR2 as YNFKEQ. The length of the CDR3 is 14 residues. The CDR3 is CASSLRDRDEKLFF. The CDR3 nucleotides are TGTGCCAGCAGCCTACGGGACAGGGACGAAAAACTGTTTTTT.

The chain recombines TRBV3-1 with TRBJ2-7, with 8 bases identical to TRBD1. With V trimmed by 1 base and J by 7 bases, 9 bases remained unmatched. Germline CDR1 LGHDT, CDR2 YNNKEL (reference sequence). CDR3 length: 15 residues. This chain's CDR3 is CASSQGGQGRGEQYF. DNA for the CDR3: TGTGCCAGCAGCCAAGGTGGACAGGGACGGGGAGAGCAGTACTTC.

The CDR3 is CSAQGRAGGNEQFF. In DNA, the CDR3 is TGCAGTGCCCAGGGGCGAGCGGGAGGAAATGAGCAGTTCTTC. The rearrangement links TRBV20-1 to TRBJ2-1; TRBD2 matches 9 bases. Germline V gene sequence: CDR1 DFQATT, CDR2 SNEGSKA (reference sequence). This CDR3 contains 14 residues. J gave up 7 bases and V 6 bases, and 10 bases lay outside the gene matches.